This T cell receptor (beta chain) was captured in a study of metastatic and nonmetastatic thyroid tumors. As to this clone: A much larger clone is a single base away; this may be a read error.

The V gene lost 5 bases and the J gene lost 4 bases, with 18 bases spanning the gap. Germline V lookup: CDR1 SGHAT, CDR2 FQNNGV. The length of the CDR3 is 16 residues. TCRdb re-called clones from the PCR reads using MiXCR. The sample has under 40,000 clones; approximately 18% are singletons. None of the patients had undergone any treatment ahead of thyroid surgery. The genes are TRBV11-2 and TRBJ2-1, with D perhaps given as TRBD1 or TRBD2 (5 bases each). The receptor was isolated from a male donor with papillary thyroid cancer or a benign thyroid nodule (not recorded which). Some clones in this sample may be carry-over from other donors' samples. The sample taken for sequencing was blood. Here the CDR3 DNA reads TGTGCCAGCAGCCCCCGGGGCGTGGAACTTTACAATGAGCAGTTCTTC. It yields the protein CASSPRGVELYNEQFF. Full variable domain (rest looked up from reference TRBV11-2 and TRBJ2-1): EAGVAQSPRYKIIEKRQSVAFWCNPISGHATLYWYQQILGQGPKLLIQFQNNGVVDDSQLPKDRFSAERLKGVDSTLKIQPAKLEDSAVYLCASSPRGVELYNEQFFGPGTRLTVL.